The text below deals with one T cell receptor (beta chain). This CDR3 has 15 residues. Germline V gene data show CDR1 as MNHNS and CDR2 as SASEGT. The V segment lost 4 bases and the J segment 3 bases; nucleotides outside the gene matches: 6. The data were taken from a study of T cells in Graves' hyperthyroidism and ophthalmopathy. Template material for amplifying TCR beta CDR3 regions consisted of RNA transcripts. First-round RT-PCR targeting the TCR CDR3 was performed with the HTBI primer set. MiXCR, run by TCRdb on the multiplex PCR reads, gives a single entry per CDR3 protein. The sample includes about 720,000 distinct CDR3 sequences, about a sixth seen only once; the top ten take about 8.4%. Graves' hyperthyroidism qualified as stable when ophthalmopathy did not progress within 18 months. 10 ml of fresh peripheral blood supplied the PBMCs.

The TCR comes from a man between 18 and 29 years old with Graves' hyperthyroidism. Material: blood. The V and J genes are TRBV6-1 and TRBJ2-1; 7 positions agree with TRBD2. Here the CDR3 reads CASSGSAGDYNEQFF. The CDR3 nucleotides are TGTGCCAGCAGTGGGTCGGCGGGGGACTACAATGAGCAGTTCTTC.